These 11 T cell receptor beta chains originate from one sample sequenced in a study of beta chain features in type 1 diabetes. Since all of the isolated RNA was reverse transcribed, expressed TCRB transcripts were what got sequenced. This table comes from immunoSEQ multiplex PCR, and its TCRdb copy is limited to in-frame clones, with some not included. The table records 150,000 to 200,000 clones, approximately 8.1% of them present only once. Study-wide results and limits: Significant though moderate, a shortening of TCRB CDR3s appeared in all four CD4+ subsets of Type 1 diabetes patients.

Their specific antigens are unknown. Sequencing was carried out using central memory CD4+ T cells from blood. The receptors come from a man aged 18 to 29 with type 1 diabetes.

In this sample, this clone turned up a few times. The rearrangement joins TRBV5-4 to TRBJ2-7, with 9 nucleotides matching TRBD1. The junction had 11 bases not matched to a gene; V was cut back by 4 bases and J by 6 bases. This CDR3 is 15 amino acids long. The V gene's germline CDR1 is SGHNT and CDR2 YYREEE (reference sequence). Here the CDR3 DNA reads TGTGCCAGCAGCCTGGAGGGACAGGGTCTCCGCGAGCAGTACTTC. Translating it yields CASSLEGQGLREQYF. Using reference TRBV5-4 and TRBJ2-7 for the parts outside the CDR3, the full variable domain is ETGVTQSPTHLIKTRGQQVTLRCSSQSGHNTVSWYQQALGQGPQFIFQYYREEENGRGNFPPRFSGLQFPNYSSELNVNALELDDSALYLCASSLEGQGLREQYFGPGTRLTVT.

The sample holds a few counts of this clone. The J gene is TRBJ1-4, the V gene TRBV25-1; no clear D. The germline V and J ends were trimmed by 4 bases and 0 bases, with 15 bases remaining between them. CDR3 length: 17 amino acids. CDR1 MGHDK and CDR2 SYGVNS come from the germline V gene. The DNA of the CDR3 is TGTGCCAGCAGTGGGGGAGGCAGTTTTGCAACTAATGAAAAACTGTTTTTT. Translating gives CASSGGGSFATNEKLFF.

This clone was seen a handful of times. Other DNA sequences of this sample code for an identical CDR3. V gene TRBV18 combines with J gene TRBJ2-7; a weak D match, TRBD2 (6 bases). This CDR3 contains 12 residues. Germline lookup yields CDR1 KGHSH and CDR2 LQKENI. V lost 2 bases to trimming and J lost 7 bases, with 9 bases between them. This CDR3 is CASSPEGREQYF. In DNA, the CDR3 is TGTGCCAGCTCACCAGAAGGGAGGGAGCAGTACTTC. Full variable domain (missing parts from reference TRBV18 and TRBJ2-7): NAGVMQNPRHLVRRRGQEARLRCSPMKGHSHVYWYRQLPEEGLKFMVYLQKENIIDESGMPKERFSAEFPKEGPSILRIQQVVRGDSAAYFCASSPEGREQYFGPGTRLTVT.

The CDR3 loop is CASSLREGYGYTF. CDR3 coding DNA: TGCGCCAGCAGCCTACGAGAGGGTTATGGCTACACCTTC. The chain has TRBV4-1 and TRBJ1-2, with D unresolved. Trimming removed 4 bases at V and 5 bases at J, with 11 bases between. Looked up from germline, CDR1 is MGHRA and CDR2 is YSYEKL. This CDR3 spans 13 amino acids.

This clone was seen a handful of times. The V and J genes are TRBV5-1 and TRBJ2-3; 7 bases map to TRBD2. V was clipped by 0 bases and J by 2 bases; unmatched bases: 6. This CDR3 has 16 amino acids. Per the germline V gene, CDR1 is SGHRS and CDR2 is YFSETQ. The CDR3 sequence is CASSLESSGSTDTQYF. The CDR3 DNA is TGCGCCAGCAGCTTGGAGTCTAGCGGATCCACAGATACGCAGTATTTT.

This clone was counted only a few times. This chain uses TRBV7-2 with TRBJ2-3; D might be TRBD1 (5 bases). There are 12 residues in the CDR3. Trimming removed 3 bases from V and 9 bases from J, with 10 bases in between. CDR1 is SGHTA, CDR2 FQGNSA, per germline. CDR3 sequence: CASSFDAGTQYF. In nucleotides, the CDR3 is TGTGCCAGCAGCTTTGACGCAGGGACGCAGTATTTT.

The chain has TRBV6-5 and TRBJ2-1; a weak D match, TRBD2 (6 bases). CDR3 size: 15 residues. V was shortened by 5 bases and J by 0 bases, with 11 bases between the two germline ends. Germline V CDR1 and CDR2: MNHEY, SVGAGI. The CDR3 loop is CASSPGGSSYNEQFF. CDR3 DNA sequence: TGTGCCAGCAGTCCCGGGGGAAGCTCCTACAATGAGCAGTTCTTC.

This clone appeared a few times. The CDR3 is CSVARGTIEAFF. Here the CDR3 DNA reads TGCAGCGTTGCCCGAGGTACAATCGAAGCTTTCTTT. V usage is TRBV29-1 and J usage is TRBJ1-1, with no clear D. Germline V gives CDR1 SQVTM, CDR2 ANQGSEA. V was cut by 4 bases and J by 8 bases, with 14 bases left in between. This CDR3 is built from 12 residues.

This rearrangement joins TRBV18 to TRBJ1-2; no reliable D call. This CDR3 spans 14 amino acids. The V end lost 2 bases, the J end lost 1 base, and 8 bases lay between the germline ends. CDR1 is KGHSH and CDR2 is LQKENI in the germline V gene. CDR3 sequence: CASSPSSLNYGYTF. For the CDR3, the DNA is TGTGCCAGCTCACCATCTTCCCTTAACTATGGCTACACCTTC.

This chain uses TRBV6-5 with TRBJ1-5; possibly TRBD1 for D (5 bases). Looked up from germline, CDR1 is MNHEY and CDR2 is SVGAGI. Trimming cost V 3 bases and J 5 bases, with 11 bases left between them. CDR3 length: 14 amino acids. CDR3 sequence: CASSYGAAHQPQHF. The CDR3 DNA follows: TGTGCCAGCAGTTATGGGGCCGCACATCAGCCCCAGCATTTT.

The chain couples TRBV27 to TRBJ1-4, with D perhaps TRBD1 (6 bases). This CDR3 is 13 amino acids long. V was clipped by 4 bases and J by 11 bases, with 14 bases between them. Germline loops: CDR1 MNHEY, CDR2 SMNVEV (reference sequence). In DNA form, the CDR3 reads TGTGCCAGCAGTTCAGGACCGGGGGGCAAACTGTTTTTT. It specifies CASSSGPGGKLFF. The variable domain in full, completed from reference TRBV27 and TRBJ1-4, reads EAQVTQNPRYLITVTGKKLTVTCSQNMNHEYMSWYRQDPGLGLRQIYYSMNVEVTDKGDVPEGYKVSRKEKRNFPLILESPSPNQTSLYFCASSSGPGGKLFFGSGTQLSVL.